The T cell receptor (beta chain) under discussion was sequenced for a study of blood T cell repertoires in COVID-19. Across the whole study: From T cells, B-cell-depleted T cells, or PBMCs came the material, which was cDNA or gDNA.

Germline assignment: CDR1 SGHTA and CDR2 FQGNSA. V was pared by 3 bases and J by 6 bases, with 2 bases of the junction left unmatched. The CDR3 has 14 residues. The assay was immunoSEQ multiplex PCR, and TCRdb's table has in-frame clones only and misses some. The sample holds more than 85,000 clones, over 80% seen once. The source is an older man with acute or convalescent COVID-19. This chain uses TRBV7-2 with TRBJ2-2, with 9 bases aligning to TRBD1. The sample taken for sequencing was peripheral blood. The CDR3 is CASSFGTGSGELFF. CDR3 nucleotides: TGTGCCAGCAGCTTCGGGACAGGGTCCGGGGAGCTGTTTTTT.